Reported below is one T cell receptor beta chain. Data came from immunoSEQ multiplex PCR; TCRdb stores just in-frame clones and leaves some out. The table lists fewer than 700,000 clones, over 75% of them singletons, with approximately 0.01% in the top ten. V shed 0 bases, J shed 15 bases, and the junction held 11 bases outside the gene matches. The CDR3 covers 15 residues. Germline V gene data show CDR1 as SGHDT and CDR2 as YYEEEE. This sample is part of a study of shared T cell receptors in the human thymus. These same records also appear under a second study, on human thymus T cells. That paper notes: Obtained as resections during corrective heart surgery, the thymus tissue was then studied.

V usage is TRBV5-6 and J usage is TRBJ2-1; TRBD2 matches 11 bases. The sequence was obtained from a boy in the first two years of life with a congenital heart defect. The sequencing sample was made of thymocytes. The CDR3 coding sequence is TGTGCCAGCAGCTTGGCCGGGACTAGCGGCCCGCGGGGGTTCTTC. Translation gives CASSLAGTSGPRGFF.